This TCR beta chain was documented in a study of blood T cell repertoires in COVID-19. Looking at the study overall: Material from acute and convalescent COVID-19 was sourced from the United States, Italy and Spain. Sample material is recorded as cDNA or gDNA derived from T cells, B-cell-depleted T cells, or PBMCs.

Sequenced by immunoSEQ multiplex PCR; TCRdb stores in-frame clones only, minus some. The sample lists around 140,000 clones; 88% were seen once. V was pared by 5 bases and J by 2 bases, with 10 bases between. The CDR3 totals 13 residues. Germline lookup yields CDR1 SEHNR and CDR2 FQNEAQ (reference sequence). The sample was peripheral blood. The source is a man in his 70s with active COVID-19. The chain is built from TRBV7-9 and TRBJ2-7; D is perhaps TRBD2 (6 bases). In nucleotides, the CDR3 is TGTGCCAGCAGCGGGACTCTTACCTACGAGCAGTACTTC. Encoded protein: CASSGTLTYEQYF.